Below are 13 T cell receptor beta chains sequenced from a single sample in a study of long-term antiretroviral therapy in people with HIV. immunoSEQ v3.0 was run at survey level. Profiling relied on immunoSEQ multiplex PCR, and the TCRdb table lists in-frame clones only, not all of them. Of about 24,000 clones listed, over 65% were seen once; the top ten hold about 4.5%. Sample: unsorted PBMCs, taken approximately 6.2 years after starting antiretroviral therapy. These receptors originate from a man under 40 with HIV.

This clone appeared a few times. The chain employs TRBV19 and TRBJ1-2; 7 bases match TRBD1. Trimming at V came to 4 bases and at J to 7 bases, leaving 6 bases not matched to a gene. CDR1 LNHDA and CDR2 SQIVND come from the germline V gene (reference sequence). The CDR3 totals 13 residues. In DNA, the CDR3 is TGTGCCAGTAGTACGGGGGGGACAGTTGGCTACACCTTC. Translated, it gives CASSTGGTVGYTF.

This chain joins TRBV5-4 and TRBJ2-1; TRBD2 is a possible D gene (6 bases). V shed 5 bases and J shed 9 bases, with 9 bases lying between them. Germline V lookup: CDR1 SGHNT, CDR2 YYREEE (reference sequence). This CDR3 contains 11 residues. CDR3 bases: TGTGCCAGCAGTCAGGAGGGTGAGCAGTTCTTC. This encodes CASSQEGEQFF.

The J gene is TRBJ2-3, the V gene TRBV7-7; 9 nucleotides agree with TRBD2. The CDR3 runs 17 residues. Unmatched junction bases numbered 6, after V lost 2 bases and J lost 0 bases. Per the germline V gene, CDR1 is SSHAT and CDR2 is FNYEAQ (reference sequence). For the CDR3, the DNA is TGTGCCAGCAGCTTAACTAGCGGGCCCGCTAGCACAGATACGCAGTATTTT. Its protein is CASSLTSGPASTDTQYF.

The chain employs TRBV4-3 and TRBJ2-7, with a possible D match to TRBD1 (5 bases). CDR1 is LGHNA, CDR2 YSLEER, per germline. Trimming left V 4 bases short and J 7 bases short, with 20 bases between. The CDR3 is 15 residues long. In DNA form, the CDR3 reads TGCGCCAGCAGCCCATTAGTGATAGGGGTTGAAGAGCAGTACTTC. The encoded protein is CASSPLVIGVEEQYF.

This sequence joins TRBV5-1 and TRBJ2-7; the match to TRBD1 covers 9 bases. This CDR3 comprises 14 residues. Germline V gene data show CDR1 as SGHRS and CDR2 as YFSETQ. Losses at the gene ends were 5 bases for V and 3 bases for J; bases not matched to a gene: 6. The CDR3 loop is CASRSGTGSYEQYF. For the CDR3, the DNA is TGCGCCAGCAGATCCGGGACAGGGAGCTACGAGCAGTACTTC.

The V and J genes are TRBV5-1 and TRBJ2-7; perhaps TRBD2 as D (6 bases). The CDR3 spans 15 residues. The V end lost 0 bases, the J end lost 1 base, and 11 bases lay between the germline ends. Germline V gene data show CDR1 as SGHRS and CDR2 as YFSETQ. This chain's CDR3 is CASSLDGTVSYEQYF. The CDR3 nucleotides read TGCGCCAGCAGCTTGGACGGGACTGTTTCCTACGAGCAGTACTTC.

V and J are TRBV30 and TRBJ2-1, with TRBD2 matching 8 bases. The V segment lost 4 bases and the J segment 4 bases; nucleotides outside the gene matches: 3. Per the germline V gene, CDR1 is GTSNPN and CDR2 is SVGIG (reference sequence). CDR3 length equals 13 residues. CDR3 loop: CAWTGGDYNEQFF. In nucleotides, the CDR3 is TGTGCCTGGACCGGGGGGGATTACAATGAGCAGTTCTTC.

This rearrangement joins TRBV28 to TRBJ1-2; D gene unclear. V gave up 2 bases and J gave up 5 bases, with 9 bases separating them. CDR3 size: 13 residues. In germline, CDR1 is MDHEN, CDR2 SYDVKM. The CDR3 here is CASSLNGEYGYTF. The CDR3 region has the DNA TGTGCCAGCAGTTTAAACGGGGAGTATGGCTACACCTTC.

The J gene is TRBJ1-1, the V gene TRBV28, with a weak D call TRBD1 (6 bases). Germline-derived CDR1 and CDR2 are MDHEN and SYDVKM. V was shortened by 2 bases and J by 1 base, with 14 bases between the two germline ends. The CDR3 extends over 16 amino acids. The chain's CDR3 is CASSLIREGENTEAFF. Written as DNA, the CDR3 is TGTGCCAGCAGTTTAATCCGGGAGGGGGAGAACACTGAAGCTTTCTTT.

This chain uses TRBV12-2 with TRBJ2-7; the table calls TRBD2, which could not be checked here. TRBV12-2 is deemed a pseudogene. CDR3 length equals 15 residues. The CDR3 spells CASRFPGRSSYEQYF. CDR3 bases: TGTGCAAGTCGCTTTCCGGGGAGGAGCTCCTACGAGCAGTACTTC.

This chain joins TRBV4-3 and TRBJ2-1; 10 nucleotides match TRBD2. Germline V gene lookup returns CDR1 LGHNA and CDR2 YSLEER. With V trimmed by 3 bases and J by 3 bases, 5 bases remained unmatched. The CDR3 runs 16 residues. DNA for the CDR3: TGCGCCAGCAGCCAGTATCCTAGCGGGGGCTACAATGAGCAGTTCTTC. This sequence encodes CASSQYPSGGYNEQFF.

The chain carries TRBV6-5 and TRBJ1-1; D possibly corresponds to TRBD1 (5 bases). With 2 bases removed from V and 7 bases from J, the gap between germline ends came to 14 bases. The CDR3 length is 14 residues. CDR1 and CDR2 from the germline V gene are MNHEY and SVGAGI. CDR3 sequence reads: CASSYRSGPYEAFF. The CDR3 bases are TGTGCCAGCAGTTACCGATCAGGGCCCTATGAAGCTTTCTTT.

The chain recombines TRBV2 with TRBJ1-5, with 7 bases lining up with TRBD1. Unmatched junction bases numbered 13, after V lost 5 bases and J lost 6 bases. The CDR3 contains 16 residues. Germline loops: CDR1 SNHLY, CDR2 FYNNEI. This CDR3 is CASSTSTGRGIQPQHF. The CDR3 DNA is TGTGCCAGCAGTACCTCGACAGGGAGGGGGATTCAGCCCCAGCATTTT.